This T cell receptor beta chain comes out of a study of T cell changes during pregnancy in multiple sclerosis. TCRdb's table, derived via immunoSEQ multiplex PCR, lists solely in-frame clones and lacks some. The repertoire holds around 83,000 clones, with approximately 90% as singletons. The CDR3 length is 13 residues. The germline V gene has CDR1 KGHSH and CDR2 LQKENI. Trimming pared 6 bases from V and 2 bases from J, leaving 10 bases between. The chain has TRBV18 and TRBJ2-5; weak D call: TRBD2 (6 bases). The receptor's source is a female donor with multiple sclerosis, enrolled in a pregnancy study. The material was CD4+ T cells from peripheral blood mononuclear cells, obtained in the second trimester of pregnancy. The CDR3 is CASSRRGQETQYF. Written as DNA, the CDR3 is TGTGCCAGCTCCCGGAGGGGTCAAGAGACCCAGTACTTC. Supplemented by reference TRBV18 and TRBJ2-5, the full variable domain reads NAGVMQNPRHLVRRRGQEARLRCSPMKGHSHVYWYRQLPEEGLKFMVYLQKENIIDESGMPKERFSAEFPKEGPSILRIQQVVRGDSAAYFCASSRRGQETQYFGPGTRLLVL.